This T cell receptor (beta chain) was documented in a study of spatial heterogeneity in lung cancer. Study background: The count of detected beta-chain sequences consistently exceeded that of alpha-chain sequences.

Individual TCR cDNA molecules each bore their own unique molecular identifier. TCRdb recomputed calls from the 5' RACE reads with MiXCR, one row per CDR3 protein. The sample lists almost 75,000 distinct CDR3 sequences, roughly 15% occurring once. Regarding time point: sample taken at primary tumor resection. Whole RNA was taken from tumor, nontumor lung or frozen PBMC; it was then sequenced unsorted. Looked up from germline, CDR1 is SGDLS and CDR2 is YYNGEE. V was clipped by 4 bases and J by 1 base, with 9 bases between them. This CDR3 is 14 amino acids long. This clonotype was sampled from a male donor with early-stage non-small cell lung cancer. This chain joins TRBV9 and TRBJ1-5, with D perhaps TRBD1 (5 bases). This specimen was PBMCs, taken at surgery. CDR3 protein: CASSIGDSNQPQHF. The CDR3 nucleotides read TGTGCCAGCAGCATAGGGGACAGCAATCAGCCCCAGCATTTT.